The following is a TCR beta chain sequence with its context. The record originates from a study of OX40 agonist ivuxolimab in advanced cancers. About the study: Partial responses were seen in three patients, one with hepatocellular carcinoma and two with cutaneous melanoma.

Germline V gene data show CDR1 as SGHDN and CDR2 as FVKESK. V lost 0 bases and J 2 bases, leaving 11 bases between the germline ends. The CDR3 covers 15 residues. Sequencing used immunoSEQ multiplex PCR; TCRdb keeps in-frame clones, though not all of them. The sample comprises 65,000 to 85,000 clones, roughly 86% of which are singletons, and over 2% rests with the top ten. The starting material was CD4+ or CD8+ T cells sorted from blood, obtained in a trial of the OX40 agonist ivuxolimab. This clonotype originated in an adult with an advanced solid tumor such as melanoma, head and neck, liver or kidney cancer. J is TRBJ2-7 and V is TRBV14, with D tentatively TRBD1 (6 bases). The CDR3 loop reads CASSQESNRAYEQYF. CDR3 DNA: TGTGCCAGCAGCCAAGAATCTAACAGGGCCTACGAGCAGTACTTC.